One and the same sample provided the 10 T cell receptor beta chains below, sequenced in a study of early T cells in non-severe SARS-CoV-2 infection. TCRdb independently ran MiXCR on the 5' RACE reads; one entry per CDR3 protein. The profile shows tens of thousands of distinct CDR3 sequences, around a tenth of them singletons. Here the sequenced sample was whole blood, taken at baseline. The receptors come from an adult who was a healthcare worker with PCR-confirmed SARS-CoV-2 infection or an uninfected control (not recorded which).

The chain recombines TRBV7-2 with TRBJ2-1, with TRBD1 identical over 7 bases. CDR1 SGHTA and CDR2 FQGNSA come from the germline V gene. V lost 4 bases, J lost 10 bases, and 7 bases stayed unmatched. This CDR3 contains 13 residues. CDR3 nucleotides: TGTGCCAGCAGCTGGGGGTTGGGACAGGAGCAGTTCTTC. It yields the protein CASSWGLGQEQFF.

The sample holds a few counts of this clonotype. The chain is built from TRBV9 and TRBJ2-6; D may correspond to TRBD1 or TRBD2 (5 bases each). The germline CDR1 and CDR2 sequences are SGDLS and YYNGEE. V lost 4 bases to trimming and J lost 3 bases, with 23 bases between them. This CDR3 is 19 amino acids long. The CDR3 reads CASSITGTPIGDGANVLTF. CDR3 nucleotide sequence: TGTGCCAGCAGCATAACCGGGACCCCCATCGGGGATGGGGCCAACGTCCTGACTTTC.

This clonotype was counted ten times or more. The chain links TRBV28 to TRBJ2-1, with D unclear. The CDR3 spans 14 residues. The germline V and J ends were trimmed by 3 bases and 2 bases, with 8 bases remaining between them. Germline V gene data show CDR1 as MDHEN and CDR2 as SYDVKM. CDR3 coding DNA: TGTGCCAGCAGTTTCCCGGGTCCCTACAATGAGCAGTTCTTC. This gives the protein CASSFPGPYNEQFF.

This clonotype was counted a few times. The rearrangement links TRBV11-2 to TRBJ2-2, with 8 bases matching TRBD1. This CDR3 region has 17 residues. V dropped 1 base and J dropped 1; count of bases not matched to a gene: 5. Germline values: CDR1 SGHAT, CDR2 FQNNGV. CDR3 sequence (DNA): TGTGCCAGCAGCTTAGCCAGACAGGGGCGGAACACCGGGGAGCTGTTTTTT. This sequence encodes CASSLARQGRNTGELFF.

The rearrangement joins TRBV14 to TRBJ2-7, with 9 bases that match TRBD2. Trimming at V came to 3 bases and at J to 4 bases, leaving 10 bases not matched to a gene. The V gene's germline CDR1 is SGHDN and CDR2 FVKESK. CDR3 size: 16 residues. CDR3 in amino acids: CASSHLPGTSLYEQYF. The DNA for the CDR3 is TGTGCCAGCAGCCACCTTCCCGGGACTAGCTTATACGAGCAGTACTTC.

This clonotype was seen many times. V and J are TRBV28 and TRBJ1-5; TRBD1 is a possible D gene (6 bases). From germline, CDR1 is MDHEN and CDR2 SYDVKM. V gave up 8 bases and J gave up 4 bases, with 9 bases separating them. The CDR3 has 12 amino acids. This chain's CDR3 is CASQGPNQPQHF. DNA for the CDR3: TGTGCCAGCCAGGGGCCTAATCAGCCCCAGCATTTT.

This clonotype was recorded a few times. The genes are TRBV24-1 and TRBJ2-3, with D possibly being TRBD2 (5 bases). Trimming removed 2 bases at V and 8 bases at J, with 22 bases between. This CDR3 contains 17 residues. Germline V gene lookup returns CDR1 KGHDR and CDR2 SFDVKD. The CDR3, as DNA: TGTGCCACCAGTGATTCGGGGAGTGCTGGCATCGTGGGTACGCAGTATTTT. Residues: CATSDSGSAGIVGTQYF.

The sample holds many counts of this clonotype. This sequence joins TRBV6-5 and TRBJ2-7, with 11 bases that match TRBD2. Germline-derived CDR1 and CDR2 are MNHEY and SVGAGI. This CDR3 has 19 amino acids. Germline trimming cut 0 bases from V and 2 bases from J; bases unmatched to any gene: 12. CDR3 DNA sequence: TGTGCCAGCAGTTACTCGAACCCGGCTAGCGGGGGGATTACCTACGAGCAGTACTTC. Translating it yields CASSYSNPASGGITYEQYF.

This clonotype was seen at least ten times. This chain uses TRBV6-5 with TRBJ1-6, with D possibly TRBD1 on 6 matching bases. CDR3 length: 18 residues. V dropped 5 bases and J dropped 3 bases, with 20 bases sitting between them. Germline V CDR1 and CDR2: MNHEY, SVGAGI. DNA for the CDR3: TGTGCCAGCAGTCCCATGGGCAGGGGCTCCTTCTATAATTCACCCCTCCACTTT. Amino acid sequence: CASSPMGRGSFYNSPLHF.

With regard to this clonotype: A much larger clone differs from this one at a single base, so this may be a read error. The gene calls are TRBV7-9 and TRBJ2-3; D not certain. The CDR3 runs 12 residues. The germline V gene has CDR1 SEHNR and CDR2 FQNEAQ (reference sequence). The CDR3 coding sequence is TGTGTCAGCAGCCGGGGCACAGATACGCAGTATTTT. It is translated as CVSSRGTDTQYF. Complete variable domain (other parts from reference TRBV7-9 and TRBJ2-3): DTGVSQNPRHKITKRGQNVTFRCDPISEHNRLYWYRQTLGQGPEFLTYFQNEAQLEKSRLLSDRFSAERPKGSFSTLEIQRTEQGDSAMYLCVSSRGTDTQYFGPGTRLTVL.